The rows below give T cell receptor beta chains drawn from one sample of a study of cytomegalovirus exposure and HLA in healthy donors. Here immunoSEQ multiplex PCR was the method, and the copy in TCRdb shows in-frame clones only, minus some. The table lists 180,000 or so clones, roughly 78% of them singletons. Input material: PBMCs. These receptors originate from a woman in her 30s in good health and CMV-seronegative. The CDR3 runs from the conserved cysteine through the conserved F or W. D genes are given only for firm matches. A row's size may be missing; if present it is once, few, many or a size class.

v_call,d_call,clone_size,j_call,cdr3_nt,cdr3_aa
TRBV6-1,.,.,TRBJ2-7,TGTGCCAGCACGTGGGGGGACGAGCAGTACTTC,CASTWGDEQYF
TRBV30,.,once,TRBJ1-1,TGTGCCTGGAGTGTCCTGAGACAGGTTAGGGTTTTGAACACTGAAGCTTTCTTT,CAWSVLRQVRVLNTEAFF
TRBV4-3,TRBD2,.,TRBJ2-1,TGCGCCAGCAGCCTTGGGACTAGCGGGGGAGAGTACAATGAGCAGTTCTTC,CASSLGTSGGEYNEQFF
TRBV7-9,.,few,TRBJ2-7,TGTGCCAGCAGCTTAGCAGGAGGAACCGGGAACTTC,CASSLAGGTGNF
TRBV16,TRBD1,.,TRBJ2-2,TGTGCCAGCAGCCAACTTCAGGGGGCCGGGGAGCTGTTTTTT,CASSQLQGAGELFF
TRBV5-1,.,.,TRBJ1-1,TGCGCCAGCACGAAATACGGGGGTTCAGAAGCTTTCTTT,CASTKYGGSEAFF
TRBV4-1,.,.,TRBJ1-5,TGCGCCAGCAGCCAAGATCTGTCGCGTCCTCAGCCCCAGCATTTT,CASSQDLSRPQPQHF
TRBV2,.,few,TRBJ2-7,TGTGCCAGCAGTCCTACCGGGATCTCCTACGAGCAGTACTTC,CASSPTGISYEQYF
TRBV9,TRBD2,.,TRBJ2-7,TGTGCCAGCAGCTTGGGACTAGCGTACGAGCAGTACTTC,CASSLGLAYEQYF
TRBV5-4,.,.,TRBJ2-3,TGTGCCAGCAGCACTAACCACGACACAGATACGCAGTATTTT,CASSTNHDTDTQYF
TRBV7-6,.,.,TRBJ2-1,TGTGCCAGCAGCTTAAGGGGGATTTATACAGGCCCCTTTGCCTACAATGAGCAGTTCTTC,CASSLRGIYTGPFAYNEQFF
TRBV7-6,TRBD2,.,TRBJ2-3,TGTGCCAGCAGCTCCGTGACTAGCGGTCTCACAGATACGCAGTATTTT,CASSSVTSGLTDTQYF